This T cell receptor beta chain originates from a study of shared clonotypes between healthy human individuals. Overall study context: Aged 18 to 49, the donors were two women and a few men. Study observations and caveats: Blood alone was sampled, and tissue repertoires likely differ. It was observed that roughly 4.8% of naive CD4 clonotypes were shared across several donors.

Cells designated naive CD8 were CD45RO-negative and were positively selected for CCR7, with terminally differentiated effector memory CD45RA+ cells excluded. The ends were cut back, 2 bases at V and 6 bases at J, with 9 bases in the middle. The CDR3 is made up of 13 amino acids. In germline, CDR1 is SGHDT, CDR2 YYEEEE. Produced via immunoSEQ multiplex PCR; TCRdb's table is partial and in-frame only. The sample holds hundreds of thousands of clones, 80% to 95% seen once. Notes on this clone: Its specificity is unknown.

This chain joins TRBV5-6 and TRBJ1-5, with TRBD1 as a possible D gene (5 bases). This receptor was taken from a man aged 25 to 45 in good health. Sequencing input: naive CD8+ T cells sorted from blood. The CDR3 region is CASSFNGGQPQHF. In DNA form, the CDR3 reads TGTGCCAGCAGCTTCAACGGGGGTCAGCCCCAGCATTTT.